One T cell receptor beta chain is described in this entry. This entry is derived from a study of blood T cell repertoires in COVID-19. The overall study: From the United States, Italy and Spain came samples of acute and convalescent COVID-19.

Patients from Seattle were sampled longitudinally, starting during active infection. Profiling relied on immunoSEQ multiplex PCR, and the TCRdb table lists in-frame clones only, not all of them. The sample shows fewer than 250,000 clones, just over 85% of them seen only once. Sequenced input: peripheral blood. This sequence was found in a man aged 45-60 years with COVID-19, enrolled during active disease.

Here the CDR3 DNA reads TGTGCCAGCAGCTTGGCAAGACAGGGGGGCACAGATACGCAGTATTTT. This codes for CASSLARQGGTDTQYF. The chain employs TRBV7-8 and TRBJ2-3; the match to TRBD1 covers 9 bases. Germline assignment: CDR1 SGHVS and CDR2 FQNEAQ. This CDR3 contains 16 residues. The J segment lost 1 base and the V segment lost 3 bases, leaving 5 bases of the junction unmatched.